A selection of T cell receptor beta chains follows, all from one sample in a study of Ad26.COV2.S vaccination and SARS-CoV-2 variants. Sequenced by immunoSEQ multiplex PCR; TCRdb stores in-frame clones only, minus some. The table has about 260,000 clones, 70% to 90% seen once. Source: peripheral blood, taken in a trial of Ad26.COV2.S vaccine versus placebo. These receptors originate from a person between 18 and 59 years old who received the Ad26.COV2.S COVID-19 vaccine or a placebo. Both conserved end residues are part of each CDR3. Fields, in order: D gene, V gene, J gene, clone size, CDR3 DNA, CDR3 protein. The D gene is left open where the match is weak. Only part of the rows carry a size: once, few, many, or a class if the clone is expanded.

d_gene: NA
v_gene: TRBV6-5
j_gene: TRBJ2-3
abundance: NA
CDR3nt: TGTGCCAGCAGGAGGGACCAGACGCAGTATTTT
CDR3aa: CASRRDQTQYF

d_gene: NA
v_gene: TRBV21-1
j_gene: TRBJ2-5
abundance: NA
CDR3nt: TGTGCCAGCCGTAGACTAGCGGGATGGCAAGAGACCCAGTACTTC
CDR3aa: CASRRLAGWQETQYF

d_gene: TRBD2
v_gene: TRBV6-2/TRBV6-3
j_gene: TRBJ2-5
abundance: NA
CDR3nt: TGTGCCAGCAGTTCGACTAGCTCTGGATCAGAGACCCAGTACTTC
CDR3aa: CASSSTSSGSETQYF

d_gene: TRBD2
v_gene: TRBV2
j_gene: TRBJ2-1
abundance: NA
CDR3nt: TGTGCCAGCAGTGACCCGACTAGCGGGATAGTGGTTTACAATGAGCAGTTCTTC
CDR3aa: CASSDPTSGIVVYNEQFF

d_gene: NA
v_gene: TRBV10-3
j_gene: TRBJ1-5
abundance: NA
CDR3nt: TGTGCCATCAGTCGGGACATCAATAGCAATCAGCCCCAGCATTTT
CDR3aa: CAISRDINSNQPQHF

d_gene: TRBD1
v_gene: TRBV7-2
j_gene: TRBJ1-2
abundance: NA
CDR3nt: TGTGCCAGCAGAACTGCCGGGACAGGAAATGGCTACACCTTC
CDR3aa: CASRTAGTGNGYTF

d_gene: NA
v_gene: TRBV20-1
j_gene: TRBJ1-2
abundance: NA
CDR3nt: TGCAGTGCTAGTGGGGACGGCGCTGGCTACACCTTC
CDR3aa: CSASGDGAGYTF

d_gene: NA
v_gene: TRBV4-2
j_gene: TRBJ1-2
abundance: NA
CDR3nt: TGTGCCAGCAGCCAACAAGCACAGGGAACGACTACTAACACCTTC
CDR3aa: CASSQQAQGTTTNTF

d_gene: TRBD1
v_gene: TRBV3-1/TRBV3-2
j_gene: TRBJ1-5
abundance: NA
CDR3nt: TGTGCCAGCAGCCAAGGGACAGGCCTATATAGCAATCAGCCCCAGCATTTT
CDR3aa: CASSQGTGLYSNQPQHF

d_gene: NA
v_gene: TRBV9
j_gene: TRBJ1-6
abundance: NA
CDR3nt: TGTGCCAGCAGCGTACAGGCAGGAGCCTATAATTCACCCCTCCACTTT
CDR3aa: CASSVQAGAYNSPLHF

d_gene: NA
v_gene: TRBV2
j_gene: TRBJ2-2
abundance: NA
CDR3nt: TGTGCCAGCAGGGGGGAGTACACCGGGGAGCTGTTTTTT
CDR3aa: CASRGEYTGELFF

d_gene: NA
v_gene: TRBV27
j_gene: TRBJ2-1
abundance: NA
CDR3nt: TGTGCCAGCAGTTTATTAGCGAACAATGAGCAGTTCTTC
CDR3aa: CASSLLANNEQFF

d_gene: NA
v_gene: TRBV6-1
j_gene: TRBJ1-5
abundance: NA
CDR3nt: TGTGCCAGCAGTGAGCGCTGGACGGCGTATCCCCAGCATTTT
CDR3aa: CASSERWTAYPQHF

d_gene: TRBD1
v_gene: TRBV5-1
j_gene: TRBJ2-5
abundance: NA
CDR3nt: TGCGCCAGCAGCTTGGGGGCGACAGGGTTGGGGGAGACCCAGTACTTC
CDR3aa: CASSLGATGLGETQYF

d_gene: NA
v_gene: TRBV13
j_gene: TRBJ1-2
abundance: NA
CDR3nt: TGTGCCAGCAGCTTAGCACGACAGACTATGAATGGCTACACCTTC
CDR3aa: CASSLARQTMNGYTF

d_gene: TRBD1
v_gene: TRBV3-1/TRBV3-2
j_gene: TRBJ1-6
abundance: NA
CDR3nt: TGTGCCAGCAGCCACCAGGGGGCTAATAATTCACCCCTCCACTTT
CDR3aa: CASSHQGANNSPLHF

d_gene: TRBD1
v_gene: TRBV3-1/TRBV3-2
j_gene: TRBJ1-6
abundance: once
CDR3nt: TGTGCCAGCAGGGACAGGGGGTTGAGCTCCTATAATTCACCCCTCCACTTT
CDR3aa: CASRDRGLSSYNSPLHF

d_gene: NA
v_gene: TRBV28
j_gene: TRBJ2-1
abundance: NA
CDR3nt: TGTGCCAGCAGTTTTGGTGGGGACAACTACAATGAGCAGTTCTTC
CDR3aa: CASSFGGDNYNEQFF

d_gene: NA
v_gene: TRBV6-5
j_gene: TRBJ2-2
abundance: NA
CDR3nt: TGTGCCAGCAGTTATGGAGCGTACGGGGAGCTGTTTTTT
CDR3aa: CASSYGAYGELFF

d_gene: TRBD2
v_gene: TRBV6-2/TRBV6-3
j_gene: TRBJ2-7
abundance: NA
CDR3nt: TGTGCCAGCAGTCTTAAGCGGGGGTGGCACGAGCAGTACTTC
CDR3aa: CASSLKRGWHEQYF

d_gene: NA
v_gene: TRBV29-1
j_gene: TRBJ1-5
abundance: NA
CDR3nt: TGCAGCGTAAGAACAGGGAATAGCAATCAGCCCCAGCATTTT
CDR3aa: CSVRTGNSNQPQHF

d_gene: NA
v_gene: TRBV10-2
j_gene: TRBJ2-3
abundance: NA
CDR3nt: TGCGCCAGCAGTGACCCTAATAACGATACGCAGTATTTT
CDR3aa: CASSDPNNDTQYF

d_gene: NA
v_gene: TRBV2
j_gene: TRBJ1-5
abundance: few
CDR3nt: TGTGCCAGCCACAGGGACGGAAGCAATCAGCCCCAGCATTTT
CDR3aa: CASHRDGSNQPQHF

d_gene: NA
v_gene: TRBV18
j_gene: TRBJ1-1
abundance: NA
CDR3nt: TGTGCCAGCTCACCACGGGAGGCGGCTGAAGCTTTCTTT
CDR3aa: CASSPREAAEAFF

d_gene: NA
v_gene: TRBV6-5
j_gene: TRBJ1-1
abundance: NA
CDR3nt: TGTGCCAGCAGTCCCCGGGGGGGTGGCACTGAAGCTTTCTTT
CDR3aa: CASSPRGGGTEAFF

d_gene: TRBD2
v_gene: TRBV20-1
j_gene: TRBJ2-1
abundance: NA
CDR3nt: TGCAGTGCTAGTGGCTTAGCGGGGGGATGGGGGAATGAGCAGTTCTTC
CDR3aa: CSASGLAGGWGNEQFF

d_gene: TRBD1
v_gene: TRBV4-3
j_gene: TRBJ1-6
abundance: NA
CDR3nt: TGCGCCAGCAGCCAGAGACAGGGGGGATCACCCCTCCACTTT
CDR3aa: CASSQRQGGSPLHF

d_gene: NA
v_gene: TRBV11-2
j_gene: TRBJ2-2
abundance: NA
CDR3nt: TGTGCCAGCAGCCCGGGGATGGGCGGGGAGCTGTTTTTT
CDR3aa: CASSPGMGGELFF

d_gene: NA
v_gene: TRBV25-1
j_gene: TRBJ1-6
abundance: NA
CDR3nt: TGTGCCAGCAGTGAATCGGGACCAAATAATTCACCCCTCCACTTT
CDR3aa: CASSESGPNNSPLHF

d_gene: NA
v_gene: TRBV6-5
j_gene: TRBJ2-7
abundance: NA
CDR3nt: TGTGCCAGCAACGTAAGGGCTTTAACCTACGAGCAGTACTTC
CDR3aa: CASNVRALTYEQYF